A single sample is the source of the 17 T cell receptor beta chains below, sequenced in a study of siplizumab effects on memory and regulatory T cells. Method: immunoSEQ multiplex PCR; TCRdb's copy keeps in-frame clones and lacks some. The repertoire consists of over 60,000 clones, with more than 80% occurring once and the leading ten covering roughly 28%. The sequenced material came from CD8+ T cells sorted from blood. The receptors stem from a human donor in good health.

The gene calls are TRBV19 and TRBJ1-4; D perhaps matches TRBD1 (5 bases). The CDR3 length is 14 residues. V shed 3 bases and J shed 6 bases, with 11 bases lying between them. Germline CDR1 reads LNHDA; CDR2 reads SQIVND (reference sequence). The CDR3 is CASSIGQGDEKLFF. The CDR3 DNA follows: TGTGCCAGTAGTATTGGCCAGGGTGATGAAAAACTGTTTTTT. The full variable domain, with the rest looked up from reference TRBV19 and TRBJ1-4, is DGGITQSPKYLFRKEGQNVTLSCEQNLNHDAMYWYRQDPGQGLRLIYYSQIVNDFQKGDIAEGYSVSREKKESFPLTVTSAQKNPTAFYLCASSIGQGDEKLFFGSGTQLSVL.

This chain uses TRBV10-3 with TRBJ1-1, with 9 bases identical to TRBD1. Unmatched junction bases numbered 12, after V lost 3 bases and J lost 4 bases. Germline CDR1 ENHRY, CDR2 SYGVKD. The CDR3 loop spans 17 amino acids. The CDR3, as DNA: TGTGCCATCAGTGATCCCTGGCGGGACAGGGAGAGCACTGAAGCTTTCTTT. Amino acids: CAISDPWRDRESTEAFF.

The V call is TRBV9, the J call TRBJ1-2, with a weak D call TRBD1 (5 bases). Germline CDR1 is SGDLS and CDR2 is YYNGEE. V lost 5 bases and J 3 bases, leaving 17 bases between the germline ends. The CDR3 consists of 15 residues. This CDR3 is CASRGILGADYGYTF. CDR3 nucleotides: TGTGCCAGCAGGGGGATATTAGGGGCGGACTATGGCTACACCTTC.

This rearrangement joins TRBV27 to TRBJ2-7; no clear D gene. Trimming removed 3 bases at V and 5 bases at J, with 11 bases between. This CDR3 is built from 13 residues. Germline values: CDR1 MNHEY, CDR2 SMNVEV (reference sequence). CDR3 residues: CASSFRVDHEQYF. Written as DNA, the CDR3 is TGTGCCAGCAGTTTCCGGGTGGACCACGAGCAGTACTTC.

This sequence joins TRBV6-4 and TRBJ2-1; 9 nucleotides agree with TRBD2. V trimming: 4 bases; J trimming: 8 bases; junction bases outside the gene matches: 9. Germline CDR1 and CDR2: MRHNA and SNTAGT. This CDR3 spans 15 amino acids. Here the CDR3 reads CASSVRSGSEDEQFF. In nucleotides, the CDR3 is TGTGCCAGCAGTGTTCGTAGCGGGAGTGAAGATGAGCAGTTCTTC.

The CDR3 loop reads CASSLGGIYEQYF. CDR3 DNA: TGCGCCAGCAGCTTGGGGGGTATCTACGAGCAGTACTTC. J is TRBJ2-7 and V is TRBV5-1; no reliable D call. V shed 0 bases and J shed 3 bases, with 7 bases lying between them. Germline V gene lookup returns CDR1 SGHRS and CDR2 YFSETQ. The CDR3 runs 13 residues.

This chain links TRBV2 with TRBJ2-7, with 12 positions matching TRBD2. In germline, CDR1 is SNHLY, CDR2 FYNNEI. This CDR3 has 14 residues. V lost 4 bases to trimming and J lost 2 bases; unmatched junction nucleotides: 0. In DNA form, the CDR3 reads TGTGCCAGCAGTGGACTAGCGGGAGCCTACGAGCAGTACTTC. Protein sequence: CASSGLAGAYEQYF. Looking up the rest from reference TRBV2 and TRBJ2-7 gives the full variable domain: EPEVTQTPSHQVTQMGQEVILRCVPISNHLYFYWYRQILGQKVEFLVSFYNNEISEKSEIFDDQFSVERPDGSNFTLKIRSTKLEDSAMYFCASSGLAGAYEQYFGPGTRLTVT.

The chain is built from TRBV11-2 and TRBJ1-5; possibly TRBD1 for D (5 bases). From germline, CDR1 is SGHAT and CDR2 FQNNGV. V dropped 5 bases and J dropped 3 bases, with 17 bases sitting between them. This CDR3 has 16 amino acids. CDR3 sequence: CASSQVSGGNNQPQHF. The CDR3 coding sequence is TGTGCCAGCAGCCAAGTTAGCGGGGGAAACAATCAGCCCCAGCATTTT.

The V gene is TRBV7-9, the J gene TRBJ2-1; D not resolved. This CDR3 is built from 13 residues. Germline-derived CDR1 and CDR2 are SEHNR and FQNEAQ (reference sequence). Trimming took off 1 base at V and 4 bases at J, with 5 bases between the two ends. The CDR3 protein is CASSLVGYNEQFF. The CDR3 bases are TGTGCCAGCAGCTTAGTAGGGTACAATGAGCAGTTCTTC.

DNA for the CDR3: TGTGCCAGCATTGAAAGGACAGGGCTCAATCAGCCCCAGCATTTT. It encodes CASIERTGLNQPQHF. The chain carries TRBV10-3 and TRBJ1-5; 8 positions match TRBD1. This CDR3 is built from 15 residues. V dropped 10 bases and J dropped 3; count of bases not matched to a gene: 11. Germline CDR1 and CDR2: ENHRY and SYGVKD.

CDR3 DNA sequence: TGCGCCAGCAGCGTCGGACAGGGGGAGTACGAGCAGTACTTC. It specifies CASSVGQGEYEQYF. V and J are TRBV5-1 and TRBJ2-7; TRBD1 aligns across 10 bases. The germline V gene encodes CDR1 SGHRS and CDR2 YFSETQ. The CDR3 length is 14 residues. V was pared by 4 bases and J by 4 bases, with 5 bases of the junction left unmatched. Full variable domain (missing parts from reference TRBV5-1 and TRBJ2-7): KAGVTQTPRYLIKTRGQQVTLSCSPISGHRSVSWYQQTPGQGLQFLFEYFSETQRNKGNFPGRFSGRQFSNSRSEMNVSTLELGDSALYLCASSVGQGEYEQYFGPGTRLTVT.

The V gene is TRBV19, the J gene TRBJ1-2; D unresolved. Germline V CDR1 and CDR2: LNHDA, SQIVND (reference sequence). The CDR3 has 13 amino acids. V lost 3 bases, J lost 3 bases, and 8 bases lay in between. The CDR3 sequence: CASSMSGYYGYTF. For the CDR3, the DNA is TGTGCCAGTAGTATGTCGGGGTACTATGGCTACACCTTC.

To note about this clone: The junction and the germline gene differ at one end; a read error may be behind it. The sample contains more than one DNA sequence encoding this CDR3. The chain couples TRBV4-1 to TRBJ2-3; 7 positions agree with TRBD2. The CDR3 runs to 17 residues. Germline-derived CDR1 and CDR2 are MGHRA and YSYEKL. The CDR3 nucleotides are TGCGCCAGCAACCAAGATGGGTATGGACTAGGAGGAGATACGCAGTATTTT. Its translation is CASNQDGYGLGGDTQYF.

This chain joins TRBV29-1 and TRBJ2-7; no clear D. Trimming took 5 bases from V and 7 from J, leaving 15 bases between them. The CDR3 loop spans 12 amino acids. The germline V gene has CDR1 SQVTM and CDR2 ANQGSEA. As DNA, the CDR3 is TGCAGCGTTCAATCCTACTCTGAAGAGCAGTACTTC. Its protein product is CSVQSYSEEQYF.

This chain links TRBV5-1 with TRBJ2-2, with a tentative D call TRBD2 (5 bases). The germline gives CDR1 SGHRS, CDR2 YFSETQ. There are 15 residues in the CDR3. V gave up 0 bases and J gave up 2 bases, with 8 bases separating them. This CDR3 reads CASSLAGINTGELFF. CDR3 sequence (DNA): TGCGCCAGCAGCTTGGCCGGGATTAACACCGGGGAGCTGTTTTTT.

The rearrangement uses TRBV29-1 and TRBJ2-6, with TRBD1 matching 7 bases. Trimming cost V 3 bases and J 0 bases; bases outside gene matches: 8. Germline V gene sequence: CDR1 SQVTM, CDR2 ANQGSEA. This CDR3 region has 17 residues. In DNA form, the CDR3 reads TGCAGCGTTGATGACCGGACAGGAGACTCTGGGGCCAACGTCCTGACTTTC. Translation gives CSVDDRTGDSGANVLTF.

The chain links TRBV5-4 to TRBJ2-1, with D perhaps TRBD2 (7 bases). The V end lost 0 bases, the J end lost 6 bases, and 10 bases lay between the germline ends. The CDR3 is 14 residues long. Germline assignment: CDR1 SGHNT and CDR2 YYREEE (reference sequence). The CDR3, as DNA: TGTGCCAGCAGCTTGGTTCGGGGGGCCAATGAGCAGTTCTTC. It yields the protein CASSLVRGANEQFF.